What follows are 26 T cell receptor beta chains derived from one specimen sequenced in a study of cytomegalovirus exposure and HLA in healthy donors. Primers included in the PCR were 60 Vbeta and 13 Jbeta primers. Sequencing was performed with immunoSEQ multiplex PCR; in TCRdb, only in-frame clones are kept and a portion is missing. The sample shows fewer than 200,000 clones, 65% to 90% of them seen only once. The sample taken for sequencing was PBMCs. The receptors come from a man aged 50 or older in good health and CMV-seropositive.

DNA for the CDR3: TGTGCCAGCAGCTACAAATTGGAAGGACAGGGGGTTTATGGCTACACCTTC. Amino acids: CASSYKLEGQGVYGYTF. The chain employs TRBV28 and TRBJ1-2, with 10 bases aligning to TRBD1. The germline V gene has CDR1 MDHEN and CDR2 SYDVKM. The CDR3 consists of 17 residues. Germline trimming cut 6 bases from V and 5 bases from J; bases unmatched to any gene: 15.

V gene TRBV29-1 combines with J gene TRBJ2-1; 12 bases map to TRBD2. CDR3 length: 14 amino acids. Per the germline V gene, CDR1 is SQVTM and CDR2 is ANQGSEA. V trimming: 2 bases; J trimming: 9 bases; junction bases outside the gene matches: 5. The CDR3 region has the DNA TGCAGCGTTGAAAAGACTAGCGGGAGTGGTGAGCAGTTCTTC. Its translation: CSVEKTSGSGEQFF.

The chain couples TRBV7-2 to TRBJ2-3, with 14 nucleotides matching TRBD2. Germline CDR1 reads SGHTA; CDR2 reads FQGNSA. This CDR3 contains 17 residues. The trim removed 5 bases at V and 6 bases at J, leaving 10 bases unmatched. The CDR3 is CASSLSRLAGGRDTQYF. In nucleotides, the CDR3 is TGTGCCAGCAGCCTCTCCCGACTAGCGGGGGGGCGGGATACGCAGTATTTT. The whole variable domain, remainder taken from reference TRBV7-2 and TRBJ2-3, is GAGVSQSPSNKVTEKGKDVELRCDPISGHTALYWYRQSLGQGLEFLIYFQGNSAPDKSGLPSDRFSAERTGGSVSTLTIQRTQQEDSAVYLCASSLSRLAGGRDTQYFGPGTRLTVL.

The sample holds one count of this clone. The chain carries TRBV2 and TRBJ2-7; TRBD2 matches 12 bases. The CDR3 contains 16 residues. V lost 3 bases, J lost 4 bases, and 7 bases stayed unmatched. The germline CDR1 and CDR2 sequences are SNHLY and FYNNEI. CDR3 loop: CASSETLAGGGYEQYF. Written as DNA, the CDR3 is TGTGCCAGCAGTGAGACACTAGCGGGAGGTGGGTACGAGCAGTACTTC.

The chain employs TRBV4-3 and TRBJ1-2; 8 nucleotides line up with TRBD1. V lost 4 bases and J lost 3; bases outside the gene matches: 7. Germline CDR1 and CDR2: LGHNA and YSLEER. The CDR3 sequence is 15 residues long. This chain's CDR3 is CASSPVRTGHYGYTF. Written as DNA, the CDR3 is TGCGCCAGCAGCCCAGTGCGGACAGGGCACTATGGCTACACCTTC.

This chain connects TRBV18 to TRBJ2-7; D is unresolved. Germline CDR1 and CDR2: KGHSH and LQKENI. With 3 bases removed from V and 7 bases from J, the gap between germline ends came to 13 bases. CDR3 length: 13 residues. The CDR3 nucleotides read TGTGCCAGCTCACCTGGTTCCGAGGCAGAGCAGTACTTC. It codes for CASSPGSEAEQYF.

V usage is TRBV18 and J usage is TRBJ2-1; possibly TRBD1 for D (6 bases). V was shortened by 3 bases and J by 7 bases, with 16 bases between the two germline ends. Germline CDR1 reads KGHSH; CDR2 reads LQKENI. The CDR3 totals 15 residues. The DNA of the CDR3 is TGTGCCAGCTCACCGGTCAGGGGACCTACTAATGAGCAGTTCTTC. Protein: CASSPVRGPTNEQFF.

The genes are TRBV15 and TRBJ1-6, with a weak D call TRBD1 (5 bases). Germline assignment: CDR1 LNHNV and CDR2 YYDKDF (reference sequence). The ends were cut back, 0 bases at V and 9 bases at J, with 6 bases in the middle. This CDR3 comprises 13 residues. CDR3 region: CATSRDRGSPLHF. The CDR3 region has the DNA TGTGCCACCAGCAGAGATAGGGGTTCACCCCTCCACTTT.

The rearrangement links TRBV19 to TRBJ2-7, with 10 bases aligning to TRBD2. CDR1 and CDR2 (germline): LNHDA, SQIVND (reference sequence). The CDR3 loop spans 17 amino acids. V lost 3 bases and J lost 6; bases outside the gene matches: 14. The CDR3 loop reads CASSMGGAGGPLSEQYF. As DNA, the CDR3 is TGTGCCAGTAGTATGGGTGGAGCGGGAGGGCCTCTCTCCGAGCAGTACTTC.

The J gene is TRBJ1-5, the V gene TRBV9; D gene uncertain. The CDR3 runs 14 residues. The germline V and J ends were trimmed by 2 bases and 4 bases, with 10 bases remaining between them. Germline CDR1 is SGDLS and CDR2 is YYNGEE. This CDR3 is CASSVGRENQPQHF. The CDR3, as DNA: TGTGCCAGCAGCGTCGGGAGGGAAAATCAGCCCCAGCATTTT.

Here the CDR3 DNA reads TGTGCCAGCAGCTCGCCAGGGGGTTCCTACGAGCAGTACTTC. Protein product: CASSSPGGSYEQYF. The chain uses TRBV5-5 and TRBJ2-7; 7 bases line up with TRBD1. The CDR3 spans 14 residues. V was clipped by 3 bases and J by 1 base; unmatched bases: 4. Per germline, CDR1 SGHKS and CDR2 YYEKEE (reference sequence).

The chain uses TRBV30 and TRBJ2-5, with D unclear. In germline, CDR1 is GTSNPN, CDR2 SVGIG (reference sequence). This CDR3 has 12 residues. Trimming pared 3 bases from V and 7 bases from J, leaving 12 bases between. CDR3 protein: CAWSNPPGTQYF. In DNA form, the CDR3 reads TGTGCCTGGAGCAATCCCCCCGGGACCCAGTACTTC.

The chain is built from TRBV7-3 and TRBJ2-7; D may be TRBD1 (6 bases). The V end lost 1 base, the J end lost 0 bases, and 13 bases lay between the germline ends. This CDR3 has 16 residues. The germline V gene encodes CDR1 SGHTA and CDR2 FQGTGA. The CDR3 nucleotides read TGTGCCAGCAGCTTAAATCCAGGGGCAACCTCCTACGAGCAGTACTTC. Amino acids: CASSLNPGATSYEQYF. Full variable domain (outside the CDR3, taken from reference TRBV7-3 and TRBJ2-7): GAGVSQTPSNKVTEKGKYVELRCDPISGHTALYWYRQSLGQGPEFLIYFQGTGAADDSGLPNDRFFAVRPEGSVSTLKIQRTERGDSAVYLCASSLNPGATSYEQYFGPGTRLTVT.

This rearrangement joins TRBV9 to TRBJ2-7, with 9 bases fitting TRBD1. After removal of 3 bases from V and 0 bases from J, the junction contained 4 bases not matched to a gene. The CDR3 has 15 residues. Per the germline V gene, CDR1 is SGDLS and CDR2 is YYNGEE. The CDR3 region is CASSAAQGASYEQYF. Here the CDR3 DNA reads TGTGCCAGCAGCGCAGCACAGGGGGCCTCCTACGAGCAGTACTTC.

J is TRBJ2-3 and V is TRBV9, with 8 bases fitting TRBD2. V trimming: 2 bases; J trimming: 0 bases; junction bases outside the gene matches: 8. The CDR3 has 17 residues. CDR1 is SGDLS, CDR2 YYNGEE, per germline. The CDR3 sequence is CASSVDGGVSSTDTQYF. The DNA of the CDR3 is TGTGCCAGCAGCGTGGACGGGGGGGTATCTAGCACAGATACGCAGTATTTT.

The rearrangement links TRBV7-3 to TRBJ1-6, with 7 positions matching TRBD1. Germline assignment: CDR1 SGHTA and CDR2 FQGTGA. The length of the CDR3 is 14 residues. The trim removed 5 bases at V and 6 bases at J, leaving 4 bases unmatched. CDR3 in DNA: TGTGCCAGCAGCCAGGGGGTAACTAATTCACCCCTCCACTTT. This encodes CASSQGVTNSPLHF.

The rearrangement links TRBV19 to TRBJ1-2, with 9 positions matching TRBD1. The CDR3 extends over 14 amino acids. V gave up 5 bases and J gave up 6 bases; unmatched junction bases: 7. Per germline, CDR1 LNHDA and CDR2 SQIVND (reference sequence). The DNA for the CDR3 is TGTGCCAGTAGTTGGGGGACAGGGAGAGATGGCTACACCTTC. Residues: CASSWGTGRDGYTF.

This chain connects TRBV18 to TRBJ1-1; D is uncertain. The length of the CDR3 is 15 residues. V was trimmed by 5 bases and J by 1 base, leaving 14 bases between them. Germline V gene lookup returns CDR1 KGHSH and CDR2 LQKENI. CDR3 sequence: CASSSTLHPNTEAFF. CDR3 in DNA: TGTGCCAGCTCATCTACTCTTCACCCGAACACTGAAGCTTTCTTT. The full variable domain, completed using reference TRBV18 and TRBJ1-1, is NAGVMQNPRHLVRRRGQEARLRCSPMKGHSHVYWYRQLPEEGLKFMVYLQKENIIDESGMPKERFSAEFPKEGPSILRIQQVVRGDSAAYFCASSSTLHPNTEAFFGQGTRLTVV.

V usage is TRBV7-3 and J usage is TRBJ2-5; tentative D call: TRBD2 (6 bases). This CDR3 has 13 amino acids. Trimming took off 5 bases at V and 1 base at J, with 8 bases between the two ends. The germline gives CDR1 SGHTA, CDR2 FQGTGA. The CDR3, as DNA: TGTGCCAGCAGCCAGGGACTCCAAGAGACCCAGTACTTC. It specifies CASSQGLQETQYF.

The rearrangement links TRBV18 to TRBJ2-2; the match to TRBD1 covers 9 bases. Germline-derived CDR1 and CDR2 are KGHSH and LQKENI. V dropped 6 bases and J dropped 6; count of bases not matched to a gene: 8. The CDR3 sequence is 15 residues long. The CDR3 DNA follows: TGTGCCAGCTCGCTCGGGACAGGGTACTCCGGGGAGCTGTTTTTT. This translates into CASSLGTGYSGELFF.

This clone was detected only a few times. The rearrangement joins TRBV11-2 to TRBJ2-7; D not resolved. Germline V gene sequence: CDR1 SGHAT, CDR2 FQNNGV. The V gene lost 0 bases and the J gene lost 4 bases, with 10 bases spanning the gap. This CDR3 has 14 residues. CDR3 amino acids: CASSLDPQEYEQYF. The CDR3 coding sequence is TGTGCCAGCAGCTTAGATCCCCAGGAATACGAGCAGTACTTC.

This clone was seen a handful of times. The J gene is TRBJ2-7, the V gene TRBV30; maybe TRBD1 (5 bases). Germline V gene lookup returns CDR1 GTSNPN and CDR2 SVGIG (reference sequence). The length of the CDR3 is 13 residues. V lost 3 bases and J 4 bases, leaving 13 bases between the germline ends. This chain's CDR3 is CAWSVGLEYEQYF. The CDR3 bases are TGTGCCTGGAGCGTGGGGCTTGAGTACGAGCAGTACTTC.

CDR3 DNA: TGTGCCAGCAGTTACTCGAAGAGGGGGGGAGCCTACGAGCAGTACTTC. It codes for CASSYSKRGGAYEQYF. This rearrangement joins TRBV6-6 to TRBJ2-7; possibly TRBD2 for D (7 bases). This CDR3 spans 16 amino acids. V gave up 0 bases and J gave up 2 bases, with 14 bases separating them. Germline values: CDR1 MNHNY, CDR2 SVGAGI (reference sequence).

The CDR3 DNA follows: TGTGCCAGCAGCTTAGGGACAGGGGAGCTGTTTTTT. Protein product: CASSLGTGELFF. The V gene is TRBV11-3, the J gene TRBJ2-2, with TRBD1 as a possible D gene (5 bases). The germline gives CDR1 SGHNT, CDR2 YENEEA. V was shortened by 1 base and J by 8 bases, with 5 bases between the two germline ends. This CDR3 spans 12 amino acids.

The genes are TRBV28 and TRBJ1-4; the match to TRBD1 covers 9 bases. The ends lost 6 bases at V and 8 bases at J; junction bases unmatched: 7. This CDR3 contains 14 residues. Germline V CDR1 and CDR2: MDHEN, SYDVKM. The CDR3 nucleotides read TGTGCCAGCAGCCGGACAGGGGCCGGGGAAAAACTGTTTTTT. Its translation: CASSRTGAGEKLFF.

The rearrangement uses TRBV6-5 and TRBJ2-7, with D perhaps matching TRBD2 (6 bases). From germline, CDR1 is MNHEY and CDR2 SVGAGI. The CDR3 runs 14 residues. V gave up 6 bases and J gave up 4 bases, with 16 bases separating them. The CDR3: CASRPGLLPYEQYF. The CDR3 DNA sequence: TGTGCCAGCAGGCCGGGACTGCTCCCTTACGAGCAGTACTTC.